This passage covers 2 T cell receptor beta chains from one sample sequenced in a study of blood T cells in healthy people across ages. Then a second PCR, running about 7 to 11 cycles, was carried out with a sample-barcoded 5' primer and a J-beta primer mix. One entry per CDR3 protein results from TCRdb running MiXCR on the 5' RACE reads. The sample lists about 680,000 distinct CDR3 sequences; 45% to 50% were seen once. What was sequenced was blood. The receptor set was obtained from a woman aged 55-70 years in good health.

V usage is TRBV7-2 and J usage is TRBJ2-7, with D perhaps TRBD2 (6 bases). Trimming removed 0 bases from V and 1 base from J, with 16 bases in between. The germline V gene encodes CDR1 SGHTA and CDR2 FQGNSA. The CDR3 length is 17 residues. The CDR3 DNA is TGTGCCAGCAGCTTAGCCCTTCGGCGGGAACCATCCTACGAGCAGTACTTC. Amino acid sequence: CASSLALRREPSYEQYF.

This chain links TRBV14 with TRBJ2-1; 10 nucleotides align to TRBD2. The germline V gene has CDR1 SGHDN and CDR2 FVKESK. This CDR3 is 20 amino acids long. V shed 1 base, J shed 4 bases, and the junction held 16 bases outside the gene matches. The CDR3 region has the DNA TGTGCCAGCAGCCAAGGGGCCGGCAGCGGACTAGCGGCTCCGTACAATGAGCAGTTCTTC. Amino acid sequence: CASSQGAGSGLAAPYNEQFF.